Shown below are 31 T cell receptor beta chains from a single sample sequenced in a study of naive and memory T cell subsets. Two oligonucleotides, mixed equimolar, formed the beta constant-region primer covering TRBC1 and TRBC2. TCRdb called the UMI-ligation and nested PCR reads again in MiXCR, with one record for every CDR3 protein. The sample yields 84,000 or so distinct CDR3 sequences, 7% to 8% seen once. Source material: central memory CD4+ T cells from blood. The source of these receptors is a human donor in good health.

At least ten counts were recorded for this clonotype. This rearrangement joins TRBV27 to TRBJ2-6; D is undetermined. From germline, CDR1 is MNHEY and CDR2 SMNVEV (reference sequence). Between the trimmed V and J ends, which lost 6 bases and 0 bases, there was a span of 6 bases. CDR3 length: 14 amino acids. The CDR3 spells CASRSYSGANVLTF. The CDR3 nucleotides read TGTGCCAGCAGGTCCTACTCTGGGGCCAACGTCCTGACTTTC.

The J gene is TRBJ2-7, the V gene TRBV7-2; possibly TRBD1 or TRBD2 for D (5 bases each). This CDR3 contains 13 residues. The V end lost 5 bases, the J end lost 4 bases, and 12 bases lay between the germline ends. The germline gives CDR1 SGHTA, CDR2 FQGNSA. For the CDR3, the DNA is TGTGCCAGCAGCATGGGACGCCCGTACGAGCAGTACTTC. This encodes CASSMGRPYEQYF.

This clonotype was counted between two and nine times. The rearrangement uses TRBV20-1 and TRBJ2-1; D is ambiguous. Between the trimmed V and J ends, which lost 2 bases and 2 bases, there was a span of 10 bases. The CDR3 is 14 residues long. The germline V gene has CDR1 DFQATT and CDR2 SNEGSKA (reference sequence). CDR3 sequence (DNA): TGCAGTGCTAGACGGGCTACAGCCTACAATGAGCAGTTCTTC. It translates to CSARRATAYNEQFF.

Ten or more counts support this clonotype. V gene TRBV7-6 combines with J gene TRBJ1-1; D remains ambiguous. The CDR3 length is 17 residues. The germline gives CDR1 SGHVS, CDR2 FNYEAQ. V shed 1 base and J shed 1 base, with 16 bases lying between them. The CDR3 DNA is TGTGCCAGCAGCTTAGAAGTTCCGGGAACGGGGAACACTGAAGCTTTCTTT. Translated: CASSLEVPGTGNTEAFF. The full variable domain, in which reference TRBV7-6 and TRBJ1-1 provide the parts outside the CDR3, is GAGVSQSPRYKVTKRGQDVALRCDPISGHVSLYWYRQALGQGPEFLTYFNYEAQQDKSGLPNDRFSAERPEGSISTLTIQRTEQRDSAMYRCASSLEVPGTGNTEAFFGQGTRLTVV.

This chain uses TRBV28 with TRBJ2-3; perhaps D is TRBD1 or TRBD2 (6 bases each). V was trimmed by 4 bases and J by 6 bases, leaving 11 bases between them. This CDR3 is 13 amino acids long. CDR1 is MDHEN and CDR2 is SYDVKM in the germline V gene. The DNA of the CDR3 is TGTGCCAGCAGTTCCTCCGGGGGCGATACGCAGTATTTT. It yields the protein CASSSSGGDTQYF.

This chain uses TRBV6-1 with TRBJ2-3; TRBD2 aligns across 9 bases. This CDR3 has 13 amino acids. Trimming at V came to 6 bases and at J to 8 bases, leaving 6 bases not matched to a gene. Germline V lookup: CDR1 MNHNS, CDR2 SASEGT. CDR3 amino acids: CASSAGGWGTQYF. In DNA form, the CDR3 reads TGTGCCAGCAGCGCGGGGGGGTGGGGTACGCAGTATTTT.

This clonotype has ten or more counts. The CDR3 nucleotides are TGTGCCGCGGACCTAGCGGGTAACAAAAACATTCAGTACTTC. Protein: CAADLAGNKNIQYF. This chain uses TRBV30 with TRBJ2-4, with 8 bases that match TRBD2. The ends lost 8 bases at V and 3 bases at J; junction bases unmatched: 9. Germline lookup yields CDR1 GTSNPN and CDR2 SVGIG (reference sequence). The CDR3 covers 14 residues.

The table lists this clonotype with many counts. This chain connects TRBV11-3 to TRBJ2-7; TRBD2 aligns across 8 bases. The CDR3 is made up of 16 amino acids. In germline, CDR1 is SGHNT, CDR2 YENEEA. Germline trimming cut 1 base from V and 2 bases from J; bases unmatched to any gene: 7. CDR3 bases: TGTGCCAGCAGCTTAGGTCGGACTAGCTTAACCTACGAGCAGTACTTC. Its translation: CASSLGRTSLTYEQYF.

This chain uses TRBV20-1 with TRBJ2-3; D is possibly TRBD1 or TRBD2 (5 bases each). Trimming cost V 3 bases and J 12 bases, with 13 bases left between them. In germline, CDR1 is DFQATT, CDR2 SNEGSKA (reference sequence). This CDR3 has 11 residues. Here the CDR3 reads CSARAQGPQYF. CDR3 DNA sequence: TGCAGTGCTAGGGCGCAGGGACCACAGTATTTT.

A note on this clonotype: This may arise from a read error, as a much more abundant clone is one base away. The CDR3 end shows no conserved phenylalanine or tryptophan, and so a read error is likely. Because the CDR3's place on the DNA is in doubt, the DNA is left out and the CDR3 is given as listed by TCRdb. The chain carries TRBV5-1 and TRBJ2-7. The CDR3 has 11 amino acids, counting both end residues. In germline, CDR1 is SGHRS, CDR2 YFSETQ. CDR3 sequence reads: CASSLDTQRVL.

This clonotype came up a few times. The chain recombines TRBV18 with TRBJ2-3, with no clear D. The V end was cut by 5 bases, the J end by 3 bases, with 9 bases between. The CDR3 totals 13 residues. Looked up from germline, CDR1 is KGHSH and CDR2 is LQKENI. CDR3 bases: TGTGCCAGCTCATGGAGAGATACAGATACGCAGTATTTT. Translating it yields CASSWRDTDTQYF.

This clonotype was observed a few times. This sequence joins TRBV20-1 and TRBJ1-1, with TRBD1 matching 8 bases. Germline assignment: CDR1 DFQATT and CDR2 SNEGSKA (reference sequence). V shed 2 bases and J 3 bases; nucleotides not matched to a gene: 2. This CDR3 is built from 13 residues. In DNA form, the CDR3 reads TGCAGTGCTAGACAGGGGGCAGACACTGAAGCTTTCTTT. It translates to CSARQGADTEAFF.

A few counts support this clonotype. The genes are TRBV27 and TRBJ2-6; no clear D gene. This CDR3 has 15 amino acids. CDR1 and CDR2 from the germline V gene are MNHEY and SMNVEV (reference sequence). V was clipped by 3 bases and J by 0 bases, with 6 bases between them. Written as DNA, the CDR3 is TGTGCCAGCAGTTTTCTGGACTCTGGGGCCAACGTCCTGACTTTC. It translates to CASSFLDSGANVLTF.

This clonotype has a count of ten or more. The V and J genes are TRBV7-3 and TRBJ2-3, with D possibly matching TRBD1 (5 bases). V was pared by 5 bases and J by 1 base, with 13 bases between. CDR1 is SGHTA, CDR2 FQGTGA, per germline. The CDR3 is 15 residues long. CDR3 protein: CASSPQGLGTDTQYF. CDR3 DNA: TGTGCCAGCAGCCCTCAGGGCCTGGGCACAGATACGCAGTATTTT.

This clonotype has at least ten counts. The V call is TRBV2, the J call TRBJ1-5; 9 bases are shared with TRBD1. The CDR3 runs 16 residues. Germline CDR1 and CDR2: SNHLY and FYNNEI. J gave up 7 bases and V 4 bases, and 11 bases lay outside the gene matches. The CDR3 reads CASSVPTGGVGQPQHF. The CDR3 nucleotides are TGTGCCAGCAGTGTACCTACAGGGGGCGTAGGCCAGCCCCAGCATTTT.

At least ten counts were recorded for this clonotype. The gene calls are TRBV6-2 or TRBV6-3 and TRBJ1-5, with D maybe TRBD1 (5 bases). V lost 2 bases and J 3 bases, leaving 11 bases between the germline ends. The CDR3 consists of 15 residues. The germline CDR1 and CDR2 sequences are MNHEY and SVGEGT. The CDR3 DNA reads as TGTGCCAGCAGTTACGCCGGGGGAAACAATCAGCCCCAGCATTTT. Amino acid sequence: CASSYAGGNNQPQHF.

The sample holds many counts of this clonotype. This sequence joins TRBV7-6 and TRBJ2-5, with D maybe TRBD1 (6 bases). Germline loops: CDR1 SGHVS, CDR2 FNYEAQ. The CDR3 has 16 residues. V lost 0 bases and J 4 bases, leaving 15 bases between the germline ends. CDR3 sequence: CASSLARGGAGETQYF. The CDR3 DNA reads as TGTGCCAGCAGCTTAGCAAGAGGGGGAGCCGGAGAGACCCAGTACTTC. The full variable domain, with the rest looked up from reference TRBV7-6 and TRBJ2-5, is GAGVSQSPRYKVTKRGQDVALRCDPISGHVSLYWYRQALGQGPEFLTYFNYEAQQDKSGLPNDRFSAERPEGSISTLTIQRTEQRDSAMYRCASSLARGGAGETQYFGPGTRLLVL.

This clonotype was detected only a few times. CDR3 loop: CASISLRVSGANVLTF. CDR3 coding DNA: TGTGCCAGCATCTCCCTCCGGGTCTCTGGGGCCAACGTCCTGACTTTC. V usage is TRBV7-9 and J usage is TRBJ2-6; D uncertain. Trimming removed 7 bases at V and 0 bases at J, with 13 bases between. This CDR3 is built from 16 residues. CDR1 and CDR2 (germline): SEHNR, FQNEAQ (reference sequence).

This clonotype was observed at least ten times. This chain links TRBV4-2 with TRBJ2-3; TRBD2 matches at 11 bases. J lost 1 base, V lost 4 bases, and 4 bases had no gene match. The CDR3 spans 16 residues. The germline CDR1 and CDR2 sequences are LGHNA and YNFKEQ. The chain's CDR3 is CASSRETSGGTDTQYF. The CDR3 DNA reads TGTGCCAGCAGCCGAGAGACTAGCGGGGGCACAGATACGCAGTATTTT.

In this sample, this clonotype turned up many times. The chain joins TRBV20-1 to TRBJ2-7, with D unresolved. Germline-derived CDR1 and CDR2 are DFQATT and SNEGSKA (reference sequence). The V end was cut by 5 bases, the J end by 0 bases, with 2 bases between. The CDR3 consists of 10 residues. The CDR3 is CSAYSYEQYF. The CDR3 DNA sequence: TGCAGTGCTTACTCCTACGAGCAGTACTTC.

This clonotype appeared a few times. CDR3 coding DNA: TGTGCTAGTGGTTTGGTCGGGCGGGCGTCTCCCTACGAGCAGTACTTC. As protein: CASGLVGRASPYEQYF. The chain uses TRBV12-5 and TRBJ2-7; D may be TRBD2 (5 bases). Germline-derived CDR1 and CDR2 are LGHNT and FRNRAP. The CDR3 consists of 16 residues. The V end lost 0 bases, the J end lost 2 bases, and 14 bases lay between the germline ends.

This clonotype appeared many times. The rearrangement uses TRBV6-1 and TRBJ1-1; TRBD1 aligns across 7 bases. Trimming cost V 9 bases and J 2 bases; bases outside gene matches: 6. The germline CDR1 and CDR2 sequences are MNHNS and SASEGT. This CDR3 contains 13 residues. The DNA of the CDR3 is TGTGCCAGTGGGGACAGCTTCAACACTGAAGCTTTCTTT. Translating it yields CASGDSFNTEAFF.

V is TRBV5-1 and J is TRBJ2-2, with D perhaps given as TRBD1 or TRBD2 (6 bases each). The ends were cut back, 1 base at V and 1 base at J, with 11 bases in the middle. This CDR3 spans 16 amino acids. Germline CDR1 and CDR2: SGHRS and YFSETQ. DNA for the CDR3: TGCGCCAGCAGCTTGAGGGGGGAAGTGAACACCGGGGAGCTGTTTTTT. Protein product: CASSLRGEVNTGELFF.

This clonotype has at least ten counts. The chain couples TRBV19 to TRBJ1-5, with 7 bases fitting TRBD1. The germline CDR1 and CDR2 sequences are LNHDA and SQIVND (reference sequence). V was pared by 5 bases and J by 0 bases, with 10 bases of the junction left unmatched. CDR3 length equals 17 residues. CDR3 bases: TGTGCCAGTAGTCAGCCGGGACAGATCTATAGCAATCAGCCCCAGCATTTT. Translation gives CASSQPGQIYSNQPQHF.

This clonotype showed up just a few times. V usage is TRBV5-1 and J usage is TRBJ2-1; D is possibly TRBD2 (5 bases). The germline gives CDR1 SGHRS, CDR2 YFSETQ. The CDR3 has 16 residues. The germline V and J ends were trimmed by 5 bases and 6 bases, with 21 bases remaining between them. CDR3 residues: CASRSQPGSSSNEQFF. Here the CDR3 DNA reads TGCGCCAGCAGGTCCCAACCGGGATCTAGTTCCAATGAGCAGTTCTTC.

The rearrangement links TRBV5-6 to TRBJ2-3, with TRBD2 as a possible D gene (6 bases). This CDR3 region has 14 residues. The ends were cut back, 4 bases at V and 2 bases at J, with 11 bases in the middle. Germline V lookup: CDR1 SGHDT, CDR2 YYEEEE. CDR3 loop: CASSQRDFTDTQYF. CDR3 DNA sequence: TGTGCCAGCAGCCAACGGGACTTCACAGATACGCAGTATTTT.

Regarding this clonotype: This may arise from a read error, as a much more abundant clone is one base away. The chain combines TRBV28 with TRBJ1-3; D unresolved. The germline V gene has CDR1 MDHEN and CDR2 SYDVKM. The CDR3 totals 14 residues. V was cut by 5 bases and J by 1 base, with 9 bases left in between. The CDR3 is CASSAGKSGNTIYF. The CDR3 nucleotides are TGTGCCAGCAGTGCGGGGAAATCTGGAAACACCATATATTTT.

Many counts were recorded for this clonotype. The chain is built from TRBV9 and TRBJ2-3; TRBD1 matches 9 bases. This CDR3 has 16 amino acids. Germline values: CDR1 SGDLS, CDR2 YYNGEE. The V segment lost 7 bases and the J segment 4 bases; nucleotides outside the gene matches: 13. The CDR3 DNA reads TGTGCCAGCGCTAAAGGGGGGGGACAGGGTGCAGATACGCAGTATTTT. The encoded protein is CASAKGGGQGADTQYF.

In this sample, this clonotype turned up many times. V gene TRBV7-9 combines with J gene TRBJ1-5; D is undetermined. Germline V gives CDR1 SEHNR, CDR2 FQNEAQ (reference sequence). The V gene lost 1 base and the J gene lost 4 bases, with 8 bases spanning the gap. The length of the CDR3 is 14 residues. The CDR3: CASSLEAGNQPQHF. CDR3 coding DNA: TGTGCCAGCAGCTTAGAGGCCGGGAATCAGCCCCAGCATTTT.

In its sample, this clonotype was seen many times. The chain joins TRBV3-1 to TRBJ2-2, with D tentatively TRBD2 (5 bases). V was trimmed by 1 base and J by 4 bases, leaving 13 bases between them. The germline gives CDR1 LGHDT, CDR2 YNNKEL (reference sequence). This CDR3 has 16 amino acids. CDR3 nucleotide sequence: TGTGCCAGCAGCCAAGGACTTACTAGTGCCACCGGGGAGCTGTTTTTT. This codes for CASSQGLTSATGELFF.

This clonotype was observed at least ten times. J is TRBJ1-6 and V is TRBV28, with D perhaps TRBD1 (5 bases). This CDR3 region has 14 residues. Germline V lookup: CDR1 MDHEN, CDR2 SYDVKM. V was clipped by 6 bases and J by 7 bases, with 13 bases between them. The CDR3, as DNA: TGTGCCAGCAGATTCAGGGTGAACAATTCACCCCTCCACTTT. It yields the protein CASRFRVNNSPLHF.